This TCR beta chain originates from a study of blood T cell repertoires in COVID-19. Looking at the study overall: The origin of the acute and convalescent COVID-19 samples was the United States, Italy and Spain. The cDNA or gDNA used as material had been derived from T cells, B-cell-depleted T cells, or PBMCs.

V dropped 4 bases and J dropped 4 bases, with 13 bases sitting between them. This CDR3 contains 14 residues. Germline V lookup: CDR1 SGHVS, CDR2 FNYEAQ. Under the authors' procedure: It was from reference gene primer amplification that nucleated cell counts were estimated. Generated by immunoSEQ multiplex PCR, the TCRdb table keeps only in-frame clones and is missing some. That table gives V, J and clone size, and the DNA gave D and trimming. Here the sample spans 50,000 to 65,000 clones, around 87% being singletons. This clone was counted a single time. The V call is TRBV7-6, the J call TRBJ1-2; D perhaps matches TRBD1 (6 bases). Input material: peripheral blood. This receptor was identified in a human donor in a cohort sampled during active COVID-19. In DNA, the CDR3 is TGTGCCAGCAGCTCCCAACAGGGTACCTATGGCTACACCTTC. Amino acids: CASSSQQGTYGYTF.